The 31 T cell receptor beta chains in this list originate from one sample, sequenced in a study of T cell clones after liver transplantation (dated by TCRdb to about 2019). Library method: the immunoSEQ multiplex PCR assay. TCRdb took over this immuneACCESS table, retaining in-frame rearrangements with V and J assigned. Such tables are incomplete; in checked studies, under half of the missing clones stem from an unresolved V gene, and the remainder is unexplained. The sample table contains some 75,000 clones; only one count was recorded for under 90% of them. The top ten clonotypes cover 0.45% to 0.65% of the sample. The intended sense of this specimen's time point label: pre-transplant. The sample was CD4+ T cells from blood, taken before liver transplant. The receptor source for this set is a human donor who received a liver transplant.

This sequence joins TRBV5-1 and TRBJ2-1; D might be TRBD1 (6 bases). Germline CDR1 SGHRS, CDR2 YFSETQ. The CDR3 loop spans 17 amino acids. V gave up 4 bases and J gave up 2 bases, with 19 bases separating them. CDR3: CASSPGQLERTYNEQFF. CDR3 DNA: TGCGCCAGCAGCCCCGGACAGCTCGAGCGGACCTACAATGAGCAGTTCTTC.

The chain carries TRBV15 and TRBJ1-5; no reliable D call. The CDR3 runs to 14 residues. Germline V lookup: CDR1 LNHNV, CDR2 YYDKDF (reference sequence). V was pared by 0 bases and J by 1 base, with 4 bases between. CDR3: CATSRDQSNQPQHF. The CDR3 DNA reads as TGTGCCACCAGCAGAGATCAAAGCAATCAGCCCCAGCATTTT.

CDR3 amino acids: CASSLDWAPRAEAFF. CDR3 sequence (DNA): TGCGCCAGCAGCTTGGATTGGGCGCCTAGGGCTGAAGCTTTCTTT. The rearrangement uses TRBV5-1 and TRBJ1-1; D gene uncertain. CDR1 and CDR2 (germline): SGHRS, YFSETQ. CDR3 length: 15 amino acids. Deletions cut 0 bases from V and 6 bases from J, with 15 bases between.

This chain connects TRBV2 to TRBJ1-5, with 9 bases identical to TRBD1. The CDR3 has 14 residues. J lost 6 bases, V lost 1 base, and 1 base had no gene match. CDR1 is SNHLY and CDR2 is FYNNEI in the germline V gene. The chain's CDR3 is CASSEGTGAQPQHF. In DNA form, the CDR3 reads TGTGCCAGCAGTGAAGGGACAGGGGCTCAGCCCCAGCATTTT.

This rearrangement joins TRBV27 to TRBJ1-1; D ambiguous. Trimming stripped 4 bases from V and 0 bases from J, with 6 bases between. Germline V CDR1 and CDR2: MNHEY, SMNVEV (reference sequence). CDR3 length: 13 residues. CDR3 in amino acids: CASSSPMNTEAFF. The DNA of the CDR3 is TGTGCCAGCAGTTCCCCAATGAACACTGAAGCTTTCTTT.

The J gene is TRBJ1-2, the V gene TRBV18, with 7 bases identical to TRBD1. This CDR3 spans 16 amino acids. The trim removed 3 bases at V and 4 bases at J, leaving 11 bases unmatched. Germline values: CDR1 KGHSH, CDR2 LQKENI. The CDR3 DNA reads as TGTGCCAGCTCACCGAGGGACAGTCCATCGGTCTATGGCTACACCTTC. Amino acids: CASSPRDSPSVYGYTF.

The chain links TRBV28 to TRBJ2-1; tentatively, D is TRBD1 or TRBD2 (5 bases each). The ends were cut back, 6 bases at V and 5 bases at J, with 26 bases in the middle. Germline CDR1 reads MDHEN; CDR2 reads SYDVKM. The CDR3 covers 18 residues. The CDR3 region is CASRTNPPGPIKNNEQFF. CDR3 in DNA: TGTGCCAGCAGAACAAACCCTCCGGGACCGATTAAAAACAATGAGCAGTTCTTC.

The chain carries TRBV19 and TRBJ1-2; D not resolved. Germline CDR1 and CDR2: LNHDA and SQIVND (reference sequence). V was trimmed by 8 bases and J by 4 bases, leaving 17 bases between them. CDR3 size: 14 residues. DNA for the CDR3: TGTGCCAGTTCAGACCTATTGCGGGTCTATGGCTACACCTTC. It encodes CASSDLLRVYGYTF.

This rearrangement joins TRBV28 to TRBJ2-7, with D unresolved. The CDR3 is 12 residues long. In germline, CDR1 is MDHEN, CDR2 SYDVKM. V was trimmed by 6 bases and J by 3 bases, leaving 9 bases between them. As DNA, the CDR3 is TGTGCCAGCAGGGACCAAGGCTACGAGCAGTACTTC. This gives the protein CASRDQGYEQYF.

This clone occurred a few times. The V and J genes are TRBV6-5 and TRBJ2-7, with D perhaps matching TRBD1 (5 bases). The germline gives CDR1 MNHEY, CDR2 SVGAGI. Deletions cut 5 bases from V and 1 base from J, with 15 bases between. CDR3 size: 15 residues. The CDR3 region is CASSGWTPGSYEQYF. In nucleotides, the CDR3 is TGTGCCAGCAGTGGCTGGACACCCGGGTCCTACGAGCAGTACTTC.

This clone was seen a handful of times. The CDR3 DNA follows: TGTGCCATCAGTGAAAATTTTCAGGGAAGGGGCACTGAAGCTTTCTTT. Protein sequence: CAISENFQGRGTEAFF. This chain joins TRBV10-3 and TRBJ1-1; D possibly corresponds to TRBD1 (5 bases). Per the germline V gene, CDR1 is ENHRY and CDR2 is SYGVKD. The CDR3 sequence is 16 residues long. Trimming shortened V by 3 bases and J by 4 bases, and 18 bases separated the two germline ends.

This chain uses TRBV21-1 with TRBJ1-2; TRBD1 was called by the table and not checked on the DNA. TRBV21-1 is termed a pseudogene. There are 18 residues in the CDR3. The CDR3 sequence: CASSKEVTGGVMWGGYTF. The CDR3, as DNA: TGTGCCAGCAGCAAAGAAGTCACAGGGGGTGTAATGTGGGGTGGCTACACCTTC.

V and J are TRBV29-1 and TRBJ2-7, with TRBD1 identical over 11 bases. This CDR3 has 15 residues. V lost 7 bases, J lost 0 bases, and 8 bases stayed unmatched. CDR1 is SQVTM, CDR2 ANQGSEA, per germline. Here the CDR3 reads CSACHGTGGSYEQYF. The CDR3 DNA follows: TGCAGCGCTTGTCACGGGACAGGGGGCTCCTACGAGCAGTACTTC.

This chain connects TRBV27 to TRBJ2-5; D is unresolved. Germline CDR1 and CDR2: MNHEY and SMNVEV (reference sequence). The CDR3 totals 14 residues. Trimming pared 5 bases from V and 2 bases from J, leaving 12 bases between. In DNA, the CDR3 is TGTGCCAGCAGTCCGGGCCTTTTTCAAGAGACCCAGTACTTC. Its translation: CASSPGLFQETQYF.

The chain is built from TRBV4-1 and TRBJ2-5, with 8 bases identical to TRBD2. This CDR3 spans 14 amino acids. The germline V gene has CDR1 MGHRA and CDR2 YSYEKL. Germline trimming cut 2 bases from V and 4 bases from J; bases unmatched to any gene: 3. CDR3 nucleotides: TGCGCCAGCAGCCAAATAGCGGGGATAGAGACCCAGTACTTC. Its translation: CASSQIAGIETQYF.

The chain uses TRBV5-1 and TRBJ2-7; the D gene is possibly TRBD2 (6 bases). The CDR3 is made up of 15 amino acids. The germline CDR1 and CDR2 sequences are SGHRS and YFSETQ. Trimming cost V 4 bases and J 3 bases, with 17 bases left between them. The CDR3 nucleotides read TGCGCCAGCAGCCCAAGAGGTAGCGGCGTCTACGAGCAGTACTTC. As protein: CASSPRGSGVYEQYF.

This clone was counted a few times. The V and J genes are TRBV28 and TRBJ1-1, with a tentative D call TRBD1 (5 bases). Trimming removed 5 bases at V and 8 bases at J, with 15 bases between. This CDR3 is built from 13 residues. Per the germline V gene, CDR1 is MDHEN and CDR2 is SYDVKM. CDR3 nucleotide sequence: TGTGCCAGCAGTCCCCCAGGCGACAGAGAAGCTTTCTTT. Translated, it gives CASSPPGDREAFF.

This chain uses TRBV20-1 with TRBJ2-7; D is unclear. CDR1 and CDR2 (germline): DFQATT, SNEGSKA (reference sequence). Trimming removed 5 bases from V and 7 bases from J, with 9 bases in between. There are 10 residues in the CDR3. CDR3 sequence reads: CSAVREEQYF. The CDR3 region has the DNA TGCAGTGCTGTCCGAGAGGAGCAGTACTTC.

The chain carries TRBV27 and TRBJ1-1; 7 bases agree with TRBD1. The J segment lost 0 bases and the V segment lost 7 bases, leaving 8 bases of the junction unmatched. Germline V gene data show CDR1 as MNHEY and CDR2 as SMNVEV (reference sequence). The CDR3 consists of 15 residues. The CDR3 DNA follows: TGTGCCAGCACCCGCGACCAGGGGGTGAACACTGAAGCTTTCTTT. Its translation: CASTRDQGVNTEAFF.

The genes are TRBV27 and TRBJ2-7; D is unclear. V lost 7 bases to trimming and J lost 1 base, with 5 bases between them. Germline V gene data show CDR1 as MNHEY and CDR2 as SMNVEV (reference sequence). The CDR3 has 11 amino acids. CDR3: CASTNSYEQYF. The CDR3 nucleotides read TGTGCCAGCACGAATTCCTACGAGCAGTACTTC.

The rearrangement uses TRBV28 and TRBJ1-2; D not certain. The V end was cut by 10 bases, the J end by 8 bases, with 14 bases between. CDR1 is MDHEN, CDR2 SYDVKM, per germline. The CDR3 contains 11 residues. The CDR3 coding sequence is TGTGCCACCTTCGACGGGTTCGGCTACACCTTC. Protein product: CATFDGFGYTF.

The J gene is TRBJ1-2, the V gene TRBV10-3; the D gene is possibly TRBD1 (6 bases). V was trimmed by 3 bases and J by 6 bases, leaving 17 bases between them. Germline-derived CDR1 and CDR2 are ENHRY and SYGVKD. The CDR3 loop spans 15 amino acids. As DNA, the CDR3 is TGTGCCATCAGTGAATATGGGGGGCGAAGCGATGGCTACACCTTC. Its protein is CAISEYGGRSDGYTF.

The chain combines TRBV19 with TRBJ2-6, with D hard to call. The CDR3 spans 14 residues. V was shortened by 4 bases and J by 0 bases, with 4 bases between the two germline ends. Germline lookup yields CDR1 LNHDA and CDR2 SQIVND (reference sequence). CDR3 sequence: CASSKVSGANVLTF. In nucleotides, the CDR3 is TGTGCCAGTAGTAAAGTCTCTGGGGCCAACGTCCTGACTTTC.

The chain's CDR3 is CASSLGFRGAFF. The CDR3 DNA follows: TGTGCCAGCAGCTTAGGGTTTAGAGGGGCTTTCTTT. The chain uses TRBV7-2 and TRBJ1-1, with D unclear. Trimming removed 1 base at V and 11 bases at J, with 11 bases between. CDR3 length: 12 amino acids. CDR1 SGHTA and CDR2 FQGNSA come from the germline V gene.

CDR3 in DNA: TGTGCCAGCAGCCCCCCAGGCGTGAACACTGAAGCTTTCTTT. Amino acids: CASSPPGVNTEAFF. The chain couples TRBV14 to TRBJ1-1; D call uncertain. Germline CDR1 reads SGHDN; CDR2 reads FVKESK. V was shortened by 4 bases and J by 0 bases, with 9 bases between the two germline ends. There are 14 residues in the CDR3.

The V call is TRBV11-3, the J call TRBJ2-1; the D is unclear. CDR1 and CDR2 from the germline V gene are SGHNT and YENEEA. V was trimmed by 5 bases and J by 8 bases, leaving 13 bases between them. The CDR3 is made up of 13 amino acids. For the CDR3, the DNA is TGTGCCAGCAGCAGGAGTGGTGTAGATGAGCAGTTCTTC. Protein sequence: CASSRSGVDEQFF.

J is TRBJ2-3 and V is TRBV5-1; D unclear. Trimming removed 3 bases at V and 4 bases at J, with 12 bases between. Germline loops: CDR1 SGHRS, CDR2 YFSETQ. This CDR3 is 14 amino acids long. DNA for the CDR3: TGCGCCAGCAGCTATGACAAGTTGGCAGATACGCAGTATTTT. Its protein is CASSYDKLADTQYF.

This sequence joins TRBV27 and TRBJ2-1; D assignment may be TRBD1 or TRBD2 (5 bases each). Deletions cut 3 bases from V and 6 bases from J, with 12 bases between. The germline gives CDR1 MNHEY, CDR2 SMNVEV (reference sequence). This CDR3 is built from 14 residues. The CDR3 region has the DNA TGTGCCAGCAGTTTGGGGCGGGCAGTCAATGAGCAGTTCTTC. Translating gives CASSLGRAVNEQFF.

This chain links TRBV10-1 with TRBJ1-5; D gene uncertain. CDR3 length: 13 amino acids. CDR1 and CDR2 (germline): WNHNN, SYGVQD (reference sequence). Trimming removed 3 bases at V and 7 bases at J, with 10 bases between. The CDR3 reads CASSESLGQPQHF. CDR3 DNA: TGCGCCAGCAGTGAAAGTTTGGGACAGCCCCAGCATTTT.

This chain joins TRBV15 and TRBJ2-3; a weak D match, TRBD1 (6 bases). Trimming pared 1 base from V and 11 bases from J, leaving 10 bases between. Germline V gene lookup returns CDR1 LNHNV and CDR2 YYDKDF (reference sequence). CDR3 length: 12 residues. This CDR3 is CATSRVPGQQYF. CDR3 bases: TGTGCCACCAGCAGAGTTCCGGGACAGCAGTATTTT.

In nucleotides, the CDR3 is TGTGCCAGCAGCTTTGGCGATGGTGGGGCTGGGGCCAACGTCCTGACTTTC. Amino acid sequence: CASSFGDGGAGANVLTF. The rearrangement joins TRBV7-6 to TRBJ2-6; D is undetermined. Between the trimmed V and J ends, which lost 3 bases and 2 bases, there was a span of 14 bases. The CDR3 totals 17 residues. The germline CDR1 and CDR2 sequences are SGHVS and FNYEAQ.